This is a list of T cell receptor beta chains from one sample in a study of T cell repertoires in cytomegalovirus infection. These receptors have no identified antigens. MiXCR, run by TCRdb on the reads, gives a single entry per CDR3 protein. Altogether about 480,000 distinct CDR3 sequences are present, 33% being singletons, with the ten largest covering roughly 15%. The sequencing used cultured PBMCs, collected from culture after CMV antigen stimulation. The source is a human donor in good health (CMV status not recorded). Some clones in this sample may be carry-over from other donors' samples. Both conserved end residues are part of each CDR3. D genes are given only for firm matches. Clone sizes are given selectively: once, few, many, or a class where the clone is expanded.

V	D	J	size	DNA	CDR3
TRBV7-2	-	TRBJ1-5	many	TGTGCCAGCAGCCCCGCGCCCCCAGAGTACAATCAGCCCCAGCATTTT	CASSPAPPEYNQPQHF
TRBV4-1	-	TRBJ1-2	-	TGCGCCAGCAGTCCGATCCCCGGCAGGGAGTACGGCTACACCTTC	CASSPIPGREYGYTF
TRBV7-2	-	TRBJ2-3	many	TGTGCCAGCAGCTTAGGCCATGGCGCAGATACGCAGTATTTT	CASSLGHGADTQYF
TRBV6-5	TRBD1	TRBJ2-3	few	TGTGCCAGCAGTTTGGGGGACAGGGCAGGTTTGGTCCCCACAGATACGCAGTATTTT	CASSLGDRAGLVPTDTQYF
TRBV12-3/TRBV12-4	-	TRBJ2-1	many	TGTGCCAGCACAAAGAGGAGCGGAGCGGGCCTTTACAATGAGCAGTTCTTC	CASTKRSGAGLYNEQFF
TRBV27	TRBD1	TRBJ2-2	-	TGTGCCAGCAGCAACAACAGGGGGGACACCGGGGAGCTGTTTTTT	CASSNNRGDTGELFF
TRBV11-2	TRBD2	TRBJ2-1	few	TGTGCCAGCAGCTTATTCTCCGGCGGGAGGACCTATGAGCAGTTCTTC	CASSLFSGGRTYEQFF
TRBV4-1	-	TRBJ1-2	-	TGCGCCAGCAGCGGACGAATGGGCTATGGCTACACCTTC	CASSGRMGYGYTF
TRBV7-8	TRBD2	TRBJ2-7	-	TGTGCCAGCAGCTCCACCCGACTAGCGGGATCCCTCGAGCAGTACTTC	CASSSTRLAGSLEQYF
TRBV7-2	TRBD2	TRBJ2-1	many	TGTGCCAGCAGCTCGTCTAGCGGAACCTACAATGAGCAGTTCTTC	CASSSSSGTYNEQFF
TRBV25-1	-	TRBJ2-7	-	TGTGCCAGCAGTGAATTTGCCGGGGGCGCGGGCGAGCAGTACTTC	CASSEFAGGAGEQYF
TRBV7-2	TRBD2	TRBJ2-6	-	TGTGCCAGCAGCCGGACCGGGACTAGCTCTGGGGCCAACGTCCTGACTTTC	CASSRTGTSSGANVLTF
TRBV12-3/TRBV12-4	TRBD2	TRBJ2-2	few	TGTGCCAGCAGGAGATGGACTAGCGGTAACACCGGGGAGCTGTTTTTT	CASRRWTSGNTGELFF
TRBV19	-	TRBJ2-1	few	TGTGCCAGTAGTAGGGCAGGGAGGTACAATGAGCAGTTCTTC	CASSRAGRYNEQFF
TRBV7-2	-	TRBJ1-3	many	TGTGCCAGCAGCTTAGATAGGGCAGGGGGAAACACCATATATTTT	CASSLDRAGGNTIYF
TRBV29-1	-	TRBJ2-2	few	TGCAGCGTTGAATGGGGTCCCGGGGAGCTGTTTTTT	CSVEWGPGELFF
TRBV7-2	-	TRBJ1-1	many	TGTGCCAGCAGCCCTAGAGTGACTCAGAACACTGAAGCTTTCTTT	CASSPRVTQNTEAFF
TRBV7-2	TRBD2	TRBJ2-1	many	TGTGCCAGCAGCTTCTACCGGACTAGCGACGAGCAGTTCTTC	CASSFYRTSDEQFF
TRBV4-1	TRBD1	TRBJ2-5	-	TGCGCCAGCAGCCAAGACGGGACAGGACCTTCGGTAGCCCAGTACTTC	CASSQDGTGPSVAQYF
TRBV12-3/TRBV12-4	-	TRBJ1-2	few	TGTGCCAGCAGTTTTGTTCCCAACTATGGCTACACCTTC	CASSFVPNYGYTF
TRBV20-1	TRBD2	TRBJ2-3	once	TGCAGTGTTTCACTAGCGGGTGAAGCTAATACGCAGTATTTT	CSVSLAGEANTQYF
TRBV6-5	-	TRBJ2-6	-	TGTGCCAGCAGTTACTCGCGGGAATTGGGGGCCAACGTCCTGACTTTC	CASSYSRELGANVLTF
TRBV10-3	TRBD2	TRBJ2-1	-	TGTGCCATCAGAGCGGGACTAGCGGGACGCGATGAGCAGTTCTTC	CAIRAGLAGRDEQFF
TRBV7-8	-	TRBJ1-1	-	TGTGCCAGCAGCTTAGCCTCCTCCTCCACTGAAGCTTTCTTT	CASSLASSSTEAFF
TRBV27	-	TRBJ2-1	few	TGTGCCATTAACGACAGCAATGAGCAGTTCTTC	CAINDSNEQFF
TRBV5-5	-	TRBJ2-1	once	TGTGCCAGCAGCTTGGATTGGGCGGGGGCCCGCATGTTCTTC	CASSLDWAGARMFF
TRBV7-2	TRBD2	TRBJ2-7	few	TGTGCCAGCAGCTCCGGACTAGCGGCTACCTACGAGCAGTACTTC	CASSSGLAATYEQYF
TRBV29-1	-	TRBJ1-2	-	TGCAGCGTTCAATCAGGGCAGTTTGGCTACACCTTC	CSVQSGQFGYTF
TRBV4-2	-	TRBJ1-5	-	TGTGCCAGCAGCCAAGAACAGGGCCGTAATCAGCCCCAGCATTTT	CASSQEQGRNQPQHF
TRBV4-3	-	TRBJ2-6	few	TGCGCCAGCAGCCAAGGGACTCCTGGGGCCAACGTCCTGACTTTC	CASSQGTPGANVLTF
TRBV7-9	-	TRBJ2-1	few	TGTGCCAGCAGCTTAGTGGCAGGGCGGTTCTACAATGAGCAGTTCTTC	CASSLVAGRFYNEQFF
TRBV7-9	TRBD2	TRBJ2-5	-	TGTGCCAGCAGCTTAGCCTCGGCTAGCGGGAGTAGAGAGACCCAGTACTTC	CASSLASASGSRETQYF
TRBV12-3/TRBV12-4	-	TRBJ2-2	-	TGTGCCAGCAGTTTAGTAGCGACCGGGGAGCTGTTTTTT	CASSLVATGELFF
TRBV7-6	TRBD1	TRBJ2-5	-	TGTGCCAGCAGCTTAAATATTCCGACAGGGAAGCGTAAAGAGACCCAGTACTTC	CASSLNIPTGKRKETQYF
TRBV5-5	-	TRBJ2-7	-	TGTGCCAGCAGCTGGGGGTTAGGGGACCCCTACGAGCAGTACTTC	CASSWGLGDPYEQYF
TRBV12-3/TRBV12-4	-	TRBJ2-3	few	TGTGCCAGCAGTGCCTATGCGGGCGTCACAGATACGCAGTATTTT	CASSAYAGVTDTQYF
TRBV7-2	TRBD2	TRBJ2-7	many	TGTGCCAGCAGCTTAGGGCTAGCGGGGGGCCGCTACGAGCAGTACTTC	CASSLGLAGGRYEQYF
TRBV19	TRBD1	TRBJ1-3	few	TGTGCCAGTAGTCACCGCGGACAGGATTCCACCATATATTTT	CASSHRGQDSTIYF
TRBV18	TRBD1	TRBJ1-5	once	TGTGCCAGCTCACCGGGACAGGGGGTAAGGAATCAGCCCCAGCATTTT	CASSPGQGVRNQPQHF
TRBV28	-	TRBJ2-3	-	TGTGCCAGCAGTTTACGCCCGCCTGGGGATACGCAGTATTTT	CASSLRPPGDTQYF
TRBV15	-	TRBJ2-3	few	TGTGCCACCAGCGTCGGCAGAGCAGATACGCAGTATTTT	CATSVGRADTQYF
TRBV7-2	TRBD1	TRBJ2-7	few	TGTGCCAGCAGCTTACAGGGGGCTAAGTCCTACGAGCAGTACTTC	CASSLQGAKSYEQYF
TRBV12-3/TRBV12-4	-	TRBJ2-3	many	TGTGCCAGCAGTTTACGAGGAGGCGGCTTTGGCGCTTCTAGCACAGATACGCAGTATTTT	CASSLRGGGFGASSTDTQYF
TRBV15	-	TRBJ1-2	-	TGTGCCACCAGCGCCCTCCGGGGAATAGGTGGCTACACCTTC	CATSALRGIGGYTF
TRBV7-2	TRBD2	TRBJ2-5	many	TGTGCCAGCAGCCCCACTTTAGCGGGACCCCAAGAGACCCAGTACTTC	CASSPTLAGPQETQYF
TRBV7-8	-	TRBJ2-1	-	TGTGCCAGCAGCTTAGTCCGGTCAAGTGAGCAGTTCTTC	CASSLVRSSEQFF
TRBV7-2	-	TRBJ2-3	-	TGTGCCAGCAGCCAGTCCACGTCTAGCACAGATACGCAGTATTTT	CASSQSTSSTDTQYF
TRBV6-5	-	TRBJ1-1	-	TGTGCCAGCAGTTACTCCAGCATGAACACTGAAGCTTTCTTT	CASSYSSMNTEAFF
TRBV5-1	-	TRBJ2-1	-	TGCGCCAGCAGCGTCGGGTACAGCAATCAGTACAATGAGCAGTTCTTC	CASSVGYSNQYNEQFF
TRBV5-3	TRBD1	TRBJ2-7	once	TGTGCCAGCAGCTGGAGGACAGGACAAATAGGTTACGAGCAGTACTTC	CASSWRTGQIGYEQYF
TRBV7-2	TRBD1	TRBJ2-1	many	TGTGCCAGCAGTCGTACCGGGACAGAAATGTACAATGAGCAGTTCTTC	CASSRTGTEMYNEQFF
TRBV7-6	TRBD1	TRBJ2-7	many	TGTGCCAGCAGCTTAGGGAGTTTCGGACAGGTGTACGAGCAGTACTTC	CASSLGSFGQVYEQYF